Sequencing of this T cell receptor (beta chain) was carried out in a study of blood T cell repertoires in COVID-19. As for the study in general: The United States, Italy and Spain supplied acute and convalescent COVID-19 samples.

Only a few counts were recorded for this clone. Germline CDR1 MNHEY, CDR2 SVGAGI. This CDR3 comprises 12 residues. Trimming removed 6 bases at V and 10 bases at J, with 13 bases between. The protocol was immunoSEQ multiplex PCR, while the TCRdb copy is restricted to in-frame clones and leaves out a portion. The data show about 99,000 clones, about 92% seen once. Sequences were obtained from peripheral blood. The receptor's source is an elderly woman in a cohort sampled during active COVID-19. V and J are TRBV6-5 and TRBJ2-1; D remains ambiguous. This CDR3 is CASRAAGAEQFF. The DNA for the CDR3 is TGTGCCAGCAGAGCCGCCGGTGCGGAGCAGTTCTTC.